This T cell receptor beta chain was obtained from a study of blood T cell repertoires in COVID-19. Assay: immunoSEQ multiplex PCR; the TCRdb copy retains only in-frame clones and omits some. The table has 150,000 or so clones, over 65% seen once; the top ten hold about 4.4%. V dropped 5 bases and J dropped 0 bases, with 11 bases sitting between them. Germline V gives CDR1 GTSNPN, CDR2 SVGIG (reference sequence). The CDR3 loop spans 14 amino acids. The clonotype originates from a woman aged 50 to 65 who had recovered from COVID-19. The sequenced sample consisted of PBMCs or T cells enriched from blood (not recorded which). This chain joins TRBV30 and TRBJ1-3, with unresolved D. CDR3 amino acids: CAWGRVFSGNTIYF. The DNA for the CDR3 is TGTGCCTGGGGTCGGGTCTTCTCTGGAAACACCATATATTTT.